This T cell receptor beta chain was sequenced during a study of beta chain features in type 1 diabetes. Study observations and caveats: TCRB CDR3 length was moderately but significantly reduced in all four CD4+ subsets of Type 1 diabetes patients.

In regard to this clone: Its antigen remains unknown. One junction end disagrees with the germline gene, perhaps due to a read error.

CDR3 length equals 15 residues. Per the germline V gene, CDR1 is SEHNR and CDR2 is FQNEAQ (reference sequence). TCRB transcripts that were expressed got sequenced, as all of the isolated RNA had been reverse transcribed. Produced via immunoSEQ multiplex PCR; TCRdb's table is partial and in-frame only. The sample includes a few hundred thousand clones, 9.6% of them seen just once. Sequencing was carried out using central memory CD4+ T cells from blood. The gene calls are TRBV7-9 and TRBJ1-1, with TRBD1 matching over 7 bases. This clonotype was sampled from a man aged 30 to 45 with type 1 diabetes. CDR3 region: CASSPPTGKGAEASF. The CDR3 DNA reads TGTGCCAGCAGCCCCCCGACAGGGAAAGGAGCTGAAGCTTCCTTT.